Below are 24 T cell receptor beta chains sequenced from a single sample in a study of cytomegalovirus exposure and HLA in healthy donors. The PCR contained 60 Vbeta and 13 Jbeta primers. The table came from immunoSEQ multiplex PCR; TCRdb's copy has only in-frame clones and leaves some out. The sample contains about 150,000 clones, about 75% of which appear only once. Material: PBMCs. The receptors were sampled from a man younger than 45 in good health and CMV-seronegative.

The chain recombines TRBV11-2 with TRBJ2-7; D perhaps matches TRBD1 (6 bases). The CDR3 has 14 residues. Trimming shortened V by 5 bases and J by 1 base, and 12 bases separated the two germline ends. CDR1 and CDR2 (germline): SGHAT, FQNNGV. The CDR3 here is CASSQGRQSYEQYF. For the CDR3, the DNA is TGTGCCAGCAGCCAGGGGAGACAGTCCTACGAGCAGTACTTC.

This clone was recorded once. V gene TRBV11-2 combines with J gene TRBJ2-3; D call uncertain. Trimming stripped 2 bases from V and 0 bases from J, with 12 bases between. CDR1 and CDR2 (germline): SGHAT, FQNNGV. The CDR3 contains 16 residues. CDR3 sequence reads: CASSLLATTSTDTQYF. As DNA, the CDR3 is TGTGCCAGCAGCTTATTAGCAACTACGAGCACAGATACGCAGTATTTT.

The table lists this clone with a count of one. This sequence joins TRBV6-4 and TRBJ1-2; TRBD1 is a possible D gene (5 bases). This CDR3 is built from 13 residues. Trimming pared 4 bases from V and 4 bases from J, leaving 10 bases between. The V gene's germline CDR1 is MRHNA and CDR2 SNTAGT. CDR3 loop: CASSGTGGYGYTF. CDR3 in DNA: TGTGCCAGCAGTGGCACAGGTGGCTATGGCTACACCTTC.

The chain recombines TRBV5-1 with TRBJ2-7; perhaps TRBD1 as D (6 bases). The V and J ends lost 5 bases and 4 bases respectively, with 16 bases between them. CDR1 SGHRS and CDR2 YFSETQ come from the germline V gene. The CDR3 totals 14 residues. In nucleotides, the CDR3 is TGCGCCAGCAGTTCGGCAGGGGTACAGTACGAGCAGTACTTC. Protein sequence: CASSSAGVQYEQYF.

The chain employs TRBV6-1 and TRBJ2-5; 9 bases are shared with TRBD2. V was pared by 8 bases and J by 9 bases, with 13 bases of the junction left unmatched. Germline V gene sequence: CDR1 MNHNS, CDR2 SASEGT. The CDR3 covers 14 residues. CDR3 DNA: TGTGCCAGCCGTCCCGGGACTAGCATTCCGGCCCAGTACTTC. Its translation is CASRPGTSIPAQYF.

The chain is built from TRBV6-6 and TRBJ1-1; no clear D. The V gene's germline CDR1 is MNHNY and CDR2 SVGAGI (reference sequence). Trimming pared 6 bases from V and 1 base from J, leaving 15 bases between. CDR3 size: 15 residues. In DNA, the CDR3 is TGTGCCAGCAGCGGTAAGCGGTGGGCGAACACTGAAGCTTTCTTT. This sequence encodes CASSGKRWANTEAFF.

As to this clone: Other nucleotide sequences from this sample produce the same CDR3. The V call is TRBV6-1, the J call TRBJ2-3, with TRBD1 matching 8 bases. This CDR3 spans 14 amino acids. Germline values: CDR1 MNHNS, CDR2 SASEGT. The V gene end was trimmed by 6 bases and the J gene end by 6 bases; junction bases not matched to a gene: 8. CDR3: CASSADRASDTQYF. As DNA, the CDR3 is TGTGCCAGCAGCGCGGACAGGGCCTCGGATACGCAGTATTTT.

A word on this clone: A junction end diverges from the germline sequence, so it may reflect a read error. The chain carries TRBV7-7 and TRBJ2-7; 7 bases align to TRBD1. The CDR3 spans 13 residues. CDR1 is SSHAT and CDR2 is FNYEAQ in the germline V gene (reference sequence). The CDR3 region is CASSSGQSYEQYF. CDR3 DNA sequence: TGTGCTAGCAGCTCGGGACAGTCCTACGAGCAGTACTTC.

The chain carries TRBV10-1 and TRBJ2-1; D ambiguous. This CDR3 spans 14 amino acids. The germline CDR1 and CDR2 sequences are WNHNN and SYGVQD (reference sequence). V lost 7 bases, J lost 5 bases, and 15 bases lay in between. CDR3 sequence: CASINSRTDNEQFF. The CDR3 DNA follows: TGCGCCAGCATTAACTCTCGCACCGACAATGAGCAGTTCTTC.

The gene calls are TRBV5-1 and TRBJ2-3; 7 positions agree with TRBD2. From germline, CDR1 is SGHRS and CDR2 YFSETQ. CDR3 size: 17 residues. V was pared by 4 bases and J by 2 bases, with 13 bases of the junction left unmatched. The CDR3 DNA sequence: TGCGCCAGCAGCCCCCGAGGGCGGGAGTCCTCCACAGATACGCAGTATTTT. Translated, it gives CASSPRGRESSTDTQYF.

This clone was counted only a few times. V and J are TRBV10-3 and TRBJ2-5, with TRBD2 matching 10 bases. Germline V gene lookup returns CDR1 ENHRY and CDR2 SYGVKD. The CDR3 covers 14 residues. Unmatched junction bases numbered 9, after V lost 10 bases and J lost 4 bases. CDR3 sequence reads: CATSRASGGETQYF. The CDR3 bases are TGTGCCACCTCTAGGGCTAGCGGGGGAGAGACCCAGTACTTC.

The chain recombines TRBV2 with TRBJ2-5; D is unclear. The CDR3 is made up of 13 amino acids. The V end was cut by 7 bases, the J end by 2 bases, with 11 bases between. Germline loops: CDR1 SNHLY, CDR2 FYNNEI. CDR3 nucleotide sequence: TGTGCCAGCATCCCATACGGGCAAGAGACCCAGTACTTC. Translating it yields CASIPYGQETQYF.

The V and J genes are TRBV19 and TRBJ1-1; no firm D call. CDR3 length equals 15 residues. V was pared by 5 bases and J by 0 bases, with 13 bases between. Germline V CDR1 and CDR2: LNHDA, SQIVND (reference sequence). Written as DNA, the CDR3 is TGTGCCAGTAGTTCCCCCGGCGGCCTGAACACTGAAGCTTTCTTT. It specifies CASSSPGGLNTEAFF.

The chain employs TRBV4-1 and TRBJ1-5, with D unclear. V was clipped by 3 bases and J by 4 bases, with 16 bases between them. From germline, CDR1 is MGHRA and CDR2 YSYEKL. The CDR3 loop spans 16 amino acids. The CDR3 loop reads CASSQGGGLENQPQHF. CDR3 DNA: TGCGCCAGCAGCCAGGGAGGTGGACTGGAGAATCAGCCCCAGCATTTT.

The chain recombines TRBV7-9 with TRBJ1-1; the match to TRBD1 covers 7 bases. From germline, CDR1 is SEHNR and CDR2 FQNEAQ (reference sequence). The ends lost 0 bases at V and 11 bases at J; junction bases unmatched: 3. The CDR3 extends over 12 amino acids. CDR3 region: CASSLADRAAFF. CDR3 DNA sequence: TGTGCCAGCAGCTTAGCTGACAGGGCCGCTTTCTTT.

The chain employs TRBV28 and TRBJ1-5; no clear D. The CDR3 runs to 14 residues. From germline, CDR1 is MDHEN and CDR2 SYDVKM. Trimming stripped 0 bases from V and 5 bases from J, with 8 bases between. The CDR3 DNA sequence: TGTGCCAGCAGTTTATGGGGCAGCCATCAGCCCCAGCATTTT. It is translated as CASSLWGSHQPQHF.

V gene TRBV5-1 combines with J gene TRBJ2-1, with D perhaps matching TRBD2 (5 bases). V dropped 0 bases and J dropped 9 bases, with 10 bases sitting between them. This CDR3 contains 13 residues. Germline CDR1 SGHRS, CDR2 YFSETQ. The CDR3 DNA is TGCGCCAGCAGCTTGGGAGGGCCGGGTGAGCAGTTCTTC. This encodes CASSLGGPGEQFF.

The chain joins TRBV6-5 to TRBJ1-1; D call uncertain. Germline CDR1 reads MNHEY; CDR2 reads SVGAGI. CDR3 length: 15 residues. Deletions cut 5 bases from V and 5 bases from J, with 18 bases between. The CDR3: CASSVRHGPGTEAFF. The CDR3 nucleotides are TGTGCCAGCAGTGTTCGACACGGGCCGGGAACTGAAGCTTTCTTT.

This clone came up a few times. The chain carries TRBV19 and TRBJ1-1, with a tentative D call TRBD1 (5 bases). This CDR3 spans 13 amino acids. Trimming left V 6 bases short and J 4 bases short, with 12 bases between. Germline V CDR1 and CDR2: LNHDA, SQIVND (reference sequence). The CDR3 sequence: CASSAGRGTEAFF. The CDR3 DNA reads as TGTGCCAGTAGCGCGGGGCGAGGCACTGAAGCTTTCTTT. Filled out from reference TRBV19 and TRBJ1-1, the complete variable domain reads DGGITQSPKYLFRKEGQNVTLSCEQNLNHDAMYWYRQDPGQGLRLIYYSQIVNDFQKGDIAEGYSVSREKKESFPLTVTSAQKNPTAFYLCASSAGRGTEAFFGQGTRLTVV.

The V call is TRBV28, the J call TRBJ1-4; TRBD1 might be the D (5 bases). V was cut by 7 bases and J by 10 bases, with 16 bases left in between. This CDR3 contains 13 residues. Germline V CDR1 and CDR2: MDHEN, SYDVKM. The DNA for the CDR3 is TGTGCCAGCACCCTCACCCGGGGGGTAAAACTGTTTTTT. This translates into CASTLTRGVKLFF.

The CDR3 sequence: CASSGRRGADSNQPQHF. In DNA, the CDR3 is TGTGCCAGCAGTGGCCGCAGGGGCGCGGATAGCAATCAGCCCCAGCATTTT. The V gene is TRBV6-1, the J gene TRBJ1-5; maybe TRBD1 (6 bases). V was shortened by 4 bases and J by 0 bases, with 16 bases between the two germline ends. The CDR3 length is 17 residues. Germline V gene data show CDR1 as MNHNS and CDR2 as SASEGT.

The chain employs TRBV28 and TRBJ2-3; a weak D match, TRBD1 (6 bases). V lost 5 bases, J lost 2 bases, and 17 bases lay in between. This CDR3 contains 16 residues. Germline V gene data show CDR1 as MDHEN and CDR2 as SYDVKM. The chain's CDR3 is CASSIQGSTTTDTQYF. The CDR3 bases are TGTGCCAGCAGTATTCAGGGGTCCACCACCACAGATACGCAGTATTTT.

V is TRBV18 and J is TRBJ2-5; D may be TRBD2 (6 bases). The CDR3 covers 12 residues. Germline V CDR1 and CDR2: KGHSH, LQKENI. V was shortened by 10 bases and J by 5 bases, with 14 bases between the two germline ends. In DNA, the CDR3 is TGTGCCAACCGACTAGGGCGGGAGACCCAGTACTTC. Translating it yields CANRLGRETQYF.

The gene calls are TRBV5-4 and TRBJ2-3, with 9 nucleotides matching TRBD1. This CDR3 comprises 15 residues. V was clipped by 1 base and J by 4 bases; unmatched bases: 4. CDR1 SGHNT and CDR2 YYREEE come from the germline V gene (reference sequence). The CDR3 loop is CASSLKGQGSDTQYF. CDR3 nucleotides: TGTGCCAGCAGCTTGAAAGGACAGGGGTCAGATACGCAGTATTTT. Full variable domain (rest looked up from reference TRBV5-4 and TRBJ2-3): ETGVTQSPTHLIKTRGQQVTLRCSSQSGHNTVSWYQQALGQGPQFIFQYYREEENGRGNFPPRFSGLQFPNYSSELNVNALELDDSALYLCASSLKGQGSDTQYFGPGTRLTVL.